These 4 T cell receptor beta chains came from one sample sequenced in a study of identical twins. MiXCR, applied by TCRdb to the 5' RACE reads, yields one record per CDR3 protein. The repertoire includes approximately 700,000 distinct CDR3 sequences, around a sixth of them detected once, and roughly 14% sits in the top ten. This same sample was also part of a study on T cells expressing NK-cell markers.

Material: PBMCs. All receptors derive from a woman under 30 in good health.

The rearrangement joins TRBV20-1 to TRBJ2-7, with a tentative D call TRBD2 (5 bases). The V end was cut by 3 bases, the J end by 9 bases, with 15 bases between. CDR1 is DFQATT and CDR2 is SNEGSKA in the germline V gene (reference sequence). The CDR3 is 12 residues long. The chain's CDR3 is CSASDRGEGQYF. CDR3 bases: TGCAGTGCTAGCGATCGAGGTGAGGGGCAGTACTTC.

This clonotype was recorded at least ten times. This chain joins TRBV6-1 and TRBJ2-7; TRBD1 is a possible D gene (6 bases). V was cut by 5 bases and J by 0 bases, with 11 bases left in between. Germline lookup yields CDR1 MNHNS and CDR2 SASEGT. This CDR3 has 14 residues. CDR3 sequence (DNA): TGTGCCAGCAGTAGGGGGTGGGCCTCCTACGAGCAGTACTTC. This gives the protein CASSRGWASYEQYF.

Comment on this clonotype: The germline gene is not matched at one end of the junction; a read error may be the cause. The chain links TRBV15 to TRBJ1-2, with D possibly TRBD1 on 5 matching bases. The germline gives CDR1 LNHNV, CDR2 YYDKDF (reference sequence). This CDR3 has 15 amino acids. CDR3 sequence reads: CATSGRPGENFGYTF. The CDR3 DNA follows: TGTGCCACCAGCGGGCGTCCGGGGGAAAACTTTGGCTACACCTTC.

The V call is TRBV7-2, the J call TRBJ2-2, with D perhaps TRBD1 or TRBD2 (6 bases each). Trimming left V 7 bases short and J 1 base short, with 13 bases between. CDR3 size: 15 residues. Germline V gene data show CDR1 as SGHTA and CDR2 as FQGNSA. CDR3 DNA: TGTGCCAGCACCCCGGGGGCTAGGAACACCGGGGAGCTGTTTTTT. This gives the protein CASTPGARNTGELFF.